This is a list of T cell receptor beta chains from one sample in a study of blood T cell repertoires in COVID-19. Some clones are missing from TCRdb's copy, which holds only in-frame ones; the method was immunoSEQ multiplex PCR. This sample has under 200,000 clones, with 70% to 85% found just once. Source material: PBMCs or T cells enriched from blood (not recorded which). These receptors were taken from a man aged 45-65 years who had recovered from COVID-19. Each CDR3 is given with its conserved first and last residue. D genes are given only for firm matches. Size tells how often a clone was seen (once, few, many) or the class of an expanded clone, and some rows leave it out.

CASSQWTGGPYEQYF | TGTGCCAGCAGTCAATGGACAGGGGGCCCCTACGAGCAGTACTTC | TRBJ2-7 | TRBD1 | 15 | TRBV27 | -
CASSYSPAGGQDTQYF | TGTGCCAGCAGCTATAGTCCGGCGGGGGGGCAAGATACGCAGTATTTT | TRBJ2-3 | TRBD2 | 16 | TRBV7-6 | once
CASSPGHTSGNTIYF | TGCGCCAGCAGCCCAGGTCATACCTCTGGAAACACCATATATTTT | TRBJ1-3 | - | 15 | TRBV4-1 | -
CASSISGVGQPQHF | TGTGCCAGTAGTATCTCAGGGGTTGGTCAGCCCCAGCATTTT | TRBJ1-5 | - | 14 | TRBV19 | -
CSVEAQFKVADTGELFF | TGCAGCGTTGAAGCCCAATTTAAGGTGGCGGACACCGGGGAGCTGTTTTTT | TRBJ2-2 | - | 17 | TRBV29-1 | -
CASSQPVGQELINYGYTF | TGCGCCAGCAGCCAGCCGGTGGGGCAGGAATTGATTAACTATGGCTACACCTTC | TRBJ1-2 | - | 18 | TRBV5-1 | -
CASSPGGNSNQPQHF | TGTGCCAGCAGCCCCGGGGGAAATAGCAATCAGCCCCAGCATTTT | TRBJ1-5 | - | 15 | TRBV7-2 | -
CASSLQGHLTYEQYF | TGTGCCAGCAGCTTGCAGGGTCACCTTACCTACGAGCAGTACTTC | TRBJ2-7 | - | 15 | TRBV5-4 | -
CASSQGQKPQHF | TGTGCCAGCAGCCAAGGACAGAAACCCCAGCATTTT | TRBJ1-5 | - | 12 | TRBV14 | -
CASFRRNYGYTF | TGTGCCTCGTTCCGCAGAAACTATGGCTACACCTTC | TRBJ1-2 | - | 12 | TRBV19 | -
CASSLGSSGYNEQFF | TGTGCCAGCAGCCTGGGTTCTAGTGGGTACAATGAGCAGTTCTTC | TRBJ2-1 | - | 15 | TRBV5-5 | -
CAIANRGTDQPQHF | TGTGCCATTGCAAACAGGGGGACGGATCAGCCCCAGCATTTT | TRBJ1-5 | TRBD1 | 14 | TRBV10-3 | -
CASSPTPGQGGTGELFF | TGTGCCAGCAGCCCGACTCCGGGACAGGGGGGCACCGGGGAGCTGTTTTTT | TRBJ2-2 | TRBD1 | 17 | TRBV11-3 | once
CASSGRTGNTIYF | TGTGCCAGCAGCGGGAGAACTGGAAACACCATATATTTT | TRBJ1-3 | - | 13 | TRBV7-8 | -
CGQGTGGGNTIYF | TGTGGCCAGGGAACAGGGGGTGGAAACACCATATATTTT | TRBJ1-3 | TRBD1 | 13 | TRBV30 | -
CASSLTTNTGELFF | TGCGCCAGCAGCTTGACAACGAACACCGGGGAGCTGTTTTTT | TRBJ2-2 | - | 14 | TRBV5-1 | -
CASSYPIAHGELFF | TGTGCCAGCAGTTACCCCATAGCTCACGGGGAGCTGTTTTTT | TRBJ2-2 | - | 14 | TRBV6-2/TRBV6-3 | -
CASSVWPPRTSLTDTQYF | TGTGCCAGCAGTGTCTGGCCCCCGCGGACTAGCTTGACAGATACGCAGTATTTT | TRBJ2-3 | TRBD2 | 18 | TRBV2 | -
CASSETMDIQYF | TGTGCCAGCAGTGAGACAATGGACATTCAGTACTTC | TRBJ2-4 | - | 12 | TRBV25-1 | -
CATSDSGKDWEKLFF | TGTGCCACCAGTGATTCCGGGAAGGATTGGGAAAAACTGTTTTTT | TRBJ1-4 | - | 15 | TRBV24-1 | -
CASSAGLREQYF | TGTGCCAGCAGCGCCGGGTTGCGGGAGCAGTACTTC | TRBJ2-7 | - | 12 | TRBV28 | -
CASRVGTGDTGELFF | TGTGCCAGCAGAGTAGGGACAGGGGATACCGGGGAGCTGTTTTTT | TRBJ2-2 | TRBD1 | 15 | TRBV7-3 | -
CASSLGRGGLSTDTQYF | TGTGCCAGCAGCTTGGGCCGCGGGGGGTTAAGCACAGATACGCAGTATTTT | TRBJ2-3 | TRBD2 | 17 | TRBV5-6 | once
CASSLAGGYGYTF | TGTGCCAGCAGTTTAGCAGGGGGCTATGGCTACACCTTC | TRBJ1-2 | - | 13 | TRBV12-3/TRBV12-4 | many
CASREGMNEQYF | TGTGCCAGTAGGGAGGGGATGAACGAGCAGTACTTC | TRBJ2-7 | - | 12 | TRBV19 | once
CASRGTGTEAFF | TGTGCCAGCAGGGGAACAGGAACTGAAGCTTTCTTT | TRBJ1-1 | - | 12 | TRBV13 | -
CASSNYGATNEKLFF | TGTGCCAGTAGTAACTACGGTGCAACTAATGAAAAACTGTTTTTT | TRBJ1-4 | - | 15 | TRBV19 | -
CASSVKTGTGNQPQHF | TGTGCCAGTAGTGTGAAAACCGGGACAGGGAATCAGCCCCAGCATTTT | TRBJ1-5 | TRBD1 | 16 | TRBV19 | once
CASGTGYLNYGYTF | TGTGCCAGCGGAACAGGATACCTTAACTATGGCTACACCTTC | TRBJ1-2 | - | 14 | TRBV6-5 | -
CASSRAGSYEQYF | TGTGCCAGCTCACGAGCGGGGTCCTACGAGCAGTACTTC | TRBJ2-7 | TRBD2 | 13 | TRBV12-3/TRBV12-4 | -
CASRRYLNQPQHF | TGTGCCAGCAGGAGATATCTAAATCAGCCCCAGCATTTT | TRBJ1-5 | - | 13 | TRBV6-5 | few
CASSSQQTLPGNTIYF | TGTGCCAGCAGCTCCCAACAGACACTTCCTGGAAACACCATATATTTT | TRBJ1-3 | - | 16 | TRBV7-9 | -
CASSAGTQSYNEQFF | TGCGCCAGCAGTGCCGGGACACAATCCTACAATGAGCAGTTCTTC | TRBJ2-1 | - | 15 | TRBV10-2 | -
CASSLLRYGYTF | TGTGCCAGCAGCCTACTCCGGTATGGCTACACCTTC | TRBJ1-2 | - | 12 | TRBV7-8 | -
CASSLGGGGVSYNEQFF | TGTGCCAGCAGCTTAGGGGGAGGGGGTGTATCCTACAATGAGCAGTTCTTC | TRBJ2-1 | - | 17 | TRBV7-8 | -
CASSLAGTLSSEQFF | TGTGCCAGCAGCCTCGCCGGGACTCTGTCGAGTGAGCAGTTCTTC | TRBJ2-1 | - | 15 | TRBV7-3 | -
CASSLGAGDYGYTF | TGTGCCAGCAGCTTAGGGGCCGGTGACTATGGCTACACCTTC | TRBJ1-2 | - | 14 | TRBV7-8 | -
CASNVYNEKLFF | TGTGCCAGCAATGTCTATAATGAAAAACTGTTTTTT | TRBJ1-4 | - | 12 | TRBV25-1 | -
CASSYRAGVVGNEQFF | TGTGCCAGCAGTTACCGGGCAGGGGTGGTGGGGAATGAGCAGTTCTTC | TRBJ2-1 | - | 16 | TRBV6-6 | -
CAWSAGVETQYF | TGTGCCTGGAGTGCGGGGGTGGAGACCCAGTACTTC | TRBJ2-5 | - | 12 | TRBV30 | -
CATSQSESSYNSPLHF | TGTGCCACTAGTCAAAGTGAGAGCTCCTATAATTCACCCCTCCACTTT | TRBJ1-6 | - | 16 | TRBV10-3 | -
CASSEGGGQGRLYYGYTF | TGTGCCAGCAGTGAAGGGGGGGGACAGGGACGCCTGTACTATGGCTACACCTTC | TRBJ1-2 | TRBD1 | 18 | TRBV25-1 | -
CASKGDRGIYNSPLHF | TGTGCCAGCAAGGGGGACAGGGGGATTTATAATTCACCCCTCCACTTT | TRBJ1-6 | TRBD1 | 16 | TRBV2 | once
CASSQGGQRSYNEQFF | TGCGCCAGCAGCCAAGGGGGACAGCGCTCCTACAATGAGCAGTTCTTC | TRBJ2-1 | TRBD1 | 16 | TRBV5-1 | -
CASSQGSGGEQFF | TGTGCCAGCAGCCAAGGTAGCGGGGGTGAGCAGTTCTTC | TRBJ2-1 | TRBD2 | 13 | TRBV3-1/TRBV3-2 | -
CASSLAGQTGGGGYTF | TGTGCCAGCAGCTTAGCGGGACAGACTGGGGGAGGAGGCTACACCTTC | TRBJ1-2 | TRBD1 | 16 | TRBV7-9 | -
CSASPREGGNYGYTF | TGCAGTGCTAGTCCCAGGGAGGGCGGTAACTATGGCTACACCTTC | TRBJ1-2 | - | 15 | TRBV20-1 | -
CASSPRGRVRNEQFF | TGTGCCAGCAGCCCACGCGGGAGGGTCAGGAATGAGCAGTTCTTC | TRBJ2-1 | TRBD2 | 15 | TRBV7-9 | -
CASRRGDYGYTF | TGTGCCAGTAGACGGGGAGACTATGGCTACACCTTC | TRBJ1-2 | - | 12 | TRBV19 | -
CASSYRQGAGYTF | TGTGCCAGCAGCTATCGACAGGGGGCTGGCTACACCTTC | TRBJ1-2 | TRBD1 | 13 | TRBV7-9 | -